This T cell receptor (beta chain) was identified during a study of T-cell memory formation after mild COVID-19. TCRdb passed the 5' RACE reads through MiXCR, listing each CDR3 protein once. The table has nearly 110,000 distinct CDR3 sequences, 15% to 20% seen once. CDR1 SEHNR and CDR2 FQNEAQ come from the germline V gene (reference sequence). The CDR3 totals 16 residues. With 3 bases clipped from V and 1 base from J, the junction kept 7 bases outside the gene matches. The specimen sequenced was PBMCs or a T cell subset sorted from them (not recorded which). The clonotype comes from an adult woman who had mild COVID-19 (a few samples of this study predate the infection). Cell type and time point are not known. The V call is TRBV7-9, the J call TRBJ2-7; TRBD1 aligns across 9 bases. CDR3 amino acids: CASSFGQGRTSYEQYF. The CDR3 DNA reads as TGTGCCAGCAGCTTCGGACAGGGGCGAACATCCTACGAGCAGTACTTC. Drawing the rest from reference TRBV7-9 and TRBJ2-7, the complete variable domain is DTGVSQNPRHKITKRGQNVTFRCDPISEHNRLYWYRQTLGQGPEFLTYFQNEAQLEKSRLLSDRFSAERPKGSFSTLEIQRTEQGDSAMYLCASSFGQGRTSYEQYFGPGTRLTVT.